A single sample gave rise to the 13 T cell receptor beta chains below, sequenced in a study of T cells in Graves' hyperthyroidism and ophthalmopathy. The investigators amplified TCR beta CDR3 regions from RNA transcripts. The HTBI primer set served for first-round RT-PCR of the TCR CDR3. TCRdb reanalysed the multiplex PCR reads using MiXCR and keeps one entry per CDR3 protein. The data contain over 700,000 distinct CDR3 sequences, 35% to 45% of them seen just once; the ten biggest clones take up 7% to 10%. Material: blood. These TCRs come from a man between 18 and 29 years old with Graves' hyperthyroidism.

This clonotype occurred a few times. This chain connects TRBV7-2 to TRBJ2-5, with a possible D match to TRBD2 (6 bases). CDR3 length equals 15 residues. V lost 3 bases to trimming and J lost 1 base, with 12 bases between them. CDR1 is SGHTA and CDR2 is FQGNSA in the germline V gene. CDR3 in amino acids: CASSFGAGSQETQYF. DNA for the CDR3: TGTGCCAGCAGCTTCGGGGCGGGGAGCCAAGAGACCCAGTACTTC.

Remarks on this clonotype: This may come from a read error, since a much larger clone is one base off. The chain employs TRBV2 and TRBJ2-7, with 8 positions matching TRBD1. The ends lost 8 bases at V and 3 bases at J; junction bases unmatched: 9. Per germline, CDR1 SNHLY and CDR2 FYNNEI. The CDR3 consists of 14 residues. The CDR3 region has the DNA TGTGCCAGCCTCCAGGGGGCAGGGAGCTACGAGCAGTACTTC. Translation gives CASLQGAGSYEQYF.

This clonotype was recorded many times. The rearrangement links TRBV7-8 to TRBJ2-5; a possible D gene is TRBD2 (6 bases). V was pared by 3 bases and J by 2 bases, with 10 bases between. Germline CDR1 reads SGHVS; CDR2 reads FQNEAQ. The CDR3 loop spans 14 amino acids. CDR3 in amino acids: CASSLRDQQETQYF. CDR3 bases: TGTGCCAGCAGCTTGCGGGATCAGCAAGAGACCCAGTACTTC. Variable domain in full (rest from reference TRBV7-8 and TRBJ2-5): GAGVSQSPRYKVAKRGQDVALRCDPISGHVSLFWYQQALGQGPEFLTYFQNEAQLDKSGLPSDRFFAERPEGSVSTLKIQRTQQEDSAVYLCASSLRDQQETQYFGPGTRLLVL.

This clonotype was seen repeatedly, ten times or more. The chain recombines TRBV7-9 with TRBJ2-7; possibly TRBD2 for D (5 bases). The CDR3 loop spans 15 amino acids. The germline V gene encodes CDR1 SEHNR and CDR2 FQNEAQ (reference sequence). The V end lost 7 bases, the J end lost 3 bases, and 19 bases lay between the germline ends. The CDR3 region is CASTKPGIGIYEQYF. DNA of the CDR3: TGTGCCAGCACCAAGCCGGGGATAGGGATCTACGAGCAGTACTTC.

J is TRBJ1-6 and V is TRBV20-1, with no clear D. The CDR3 is 12 amino acids. Trimming stripped 6 bases from V and 6 bases from J, with 9 bases between. Germline CDR1 is DFQATT and CDR2 is SNEGSKA (reference sequence). The CDR3 loop reads CSAALGNSPLHF. DNA of the CDR3: TGCAGTGCGGCTTTGGGTAATTCACCCCTCCACTTT.

In this sample, this clonotype turned up many times. This sequence joins TRBV7-9 and TRBJ1-1, with D perhaps TRBD1 (5 bases). The V end lost 5 bases, the J end lost 11 bases, and 15 bases lay between the germline ends. The germline V gene has CDR1 SEHNR and CDR2 FQNEAQ (reference sequence). The CDR3 is 12 amino acids. This CDR3 is CASSPGRGEAFF. The DNA of the CDR3 is TGTGCCAGCAGCCCAGGGAGAGGGGAGGCTTTCTTT.

V usage is TRBV20-1 and J usage is TRBJ2-3; D is perhaps TRBD1 (6 bases). Trimming left V 1 base short and J 7 bases short, with 12 bases between. Germline V gives CDR1 DFQATT, CDR2 SNEGSKA (reference sequence). This CDR3 has 13 amino acids. For the CDR3, the DNA is TGCAGTGCTAGAGTGGGGGCGCGGAATACGCAGTATTTT. It specifies CSARVGARNTQYF.

This clonotype was seen a handful of times. The J gene is TRBJ1-1, the V gene TRBV6-5; D may be TRBD1 (6 bases). The CDR3 is 15 amino acids. V gave up 0 bases and J gave up 0 bases, with 8 bases separating them. The germline V gene has CDR1 MNHEY and CDR2 SVGAGI. CDR3 loop: CASSYSTGMNTEAFF. CDR3 nucleotides: TGTGCCAGCAGTTACTCGACAGGAATGAACACTGAAGCTTTCTTT.

This clonotype was observed a single time. The gene calls are TRBV7-2 and TRBJ2-2; unclear D gene. This CDR3 has 13 residues. Germline V gives CDR1 SGHTA, CDR2 FQGNSA. The V and J ends lost 5 bases and 3 bases respectively, with 7 bases between them. CDR3 coding DNA: TGTGCCAGCAGCGTTCGACACACCGGGGAGCTGTTTTTT. It translates to CASSVRHTGELFF.

This clonotype was detected many times. V gene TRBV12-3 or TRBV12-4 combines with J gene TRBJ1-5; D may be TRBD1 (5 bases). V lost 2 bases and J lost 7, with 9 bases in between. The CDR3 length is 13 residues. The CDR3 coding sequence is TGTGCCAGCAGTTTATGGAGGGGACAGCCCCAGCATTTT. It is translated as CASSLWRGQPQHF.

The sample holds many counts of this clonotype. This chain uses TRBV19 with TRBJ1-5, with D possibly TRBD1 on 5 matching bases. V gave up 11 bases and J gave up 3 bases, with 14 bases separating them. Per germline, CDR1 LNHDA and CDR2 SQIVND (reference sequence). The CDR3 length is 13 residues. The CDR3 loop reads CASEWGNNQPQHF. DNA of the CDR3: TGTGCCTCAGAATGGGGGAACAATCAGCCCCAGCATTTT.

This CDR3 reads CASTPGQGNNQPQHF. Written as DNA, the CDR3 is TGTGCCAGCACCCCGGGACAGGGGAACAATCAGCCCCAGCATTTT. This chain uses TRBV2 with TRBJ1-5, with 10 bases matching TRBD1. Germline assignment: CDR1 SNHLY and CDR2 FYNNEI. Trimming took 7 bases from V and 3 from J; bases not matched to a gene: 6. This CDR3 spans 15 amino acids.

This clonotype was detected a few times. This chain connects TRBV19 to TRBJ1-5; 7 positions agree with TRBD1. Trimming at V came to 7 bases and at J to 5 bases, leaving 8 bases not matched to a gene. This CDR3 has 14 amino acids. Germline assignment: CDR1 LNHDA and CDR2 SQIVND (reference sequence). The CDR3 DNA sequence: TGTGCCAGTAAAAGGGGACAGACAGATCAGCCCCAGCATTTT. Protein sequence: CASKRGQTDQPQHF.